Following are 20 T cell receptor beta chains from one sample sequenced in a study of T cell repertoires in cytomegalovirus infection. TCRdb called the reads again in MiXCR, with one record for every CDR3 protein. This sample has hundreds of thousands of distinct CDR3 sequences, with about 44% found just once. The antigens for these receptors are not known. This specimen was cultured PBMCs, taken from culture after CMV antigen stimulation. The receptors come from a human donor in good health (CMV status not recorded). Some clones in this sample may be carry-over from other donors' samples.

This clonotype has a handful of counts. This sequence joins TRBV20-1 and TRBJ1-3; no reliable D call. V was cut by 3 bases and J by 0 bases, with 3 bases left in between. Per germline, CDR1 DFQATT and CDR2 SNEGSKA (reference sequence). The CDR3 runs 12 residues. The CDR3 loop is CSASSSGNTIYF. The CDR3 coding sequence is TGCAGTGCTAGTAGCTCTGGAAACACCATATATTTT.

This clonotype was seen many times. The chain employs TRBV7-2 and TRBJ2-5; 8 bases agree with TRBD1. The CDR3 contains 15 residues. CDR1 is SGHTA, CDR2 FQGNSA, per germline. The V segment lost 4 bases and the J segment 5 bases; nucleotides outside the gene matches: 9. The CDR3 loop is CASSSYQGAEETQYF. CDR3 in DNA: TGTGCCAGCAGCTCGTACCAGGGGGCGGAGGAGACCCAGTACTTC.

This clonotype was seen just once. J is TRBJ1-5 and V is TRBV27; a possible D gene is TRBD1 (5 bases). The CDR3 has 13 residues. Germline lookup yields CDR1 MNHEY and CDR2 SMNVEV (reference sequence). The CDR3 bases are TGTGGCACCCAGGGAGCTGAAAATCAGCCCCAGCATTTT. Translating it yields CGTQGAENQPQHF.

J is TRBJ2-5 and V is TRBV7-2; 9 bases are shared with TRBD1. The CDR3 is 15 residues long. Germline CDR1 reads SGHTA; CDR2 reads FQGNSA. V trimming: 3 bases; J trimming: 4 bases; junction bases outside the gene matches: 6. The CDR3 DNA follows: TGTGCCAGCAGCTTCCTCACAGGGGGCAGAGAGACCCAGTACTTC. It yields the protein CASSFLTGGRETQYF.

CDR3 in DNA: TGTGCCAGCAGCTTAGATATGGAGGAGACCCAGTACTTC. Its protein is CASSLDMEETQYF. The chain carries TRBV11-3 and TRBJ2-5; D is undetermined. Trimming removed 0 bases at V and 5 bases at J, with 7 bases between. The CDR3 loop spans 13 amino acids. CDR1 and CDR2 (germline): SGHNT, YENEEA.

Here the CDR3 reads CASSSPSGRNYEQYF. The CDR3 coding sequence is TGTGCCAGCAGCTCCCCTAGCGGGAGGAACTACGAGCAGTACTTC. The rearrangement uses TRBV5-6 and TRBJ2-7, with 11 bases matching TRBD2. Unmatched junction bases numbered 5, after V lost 3 bases and J lost 3 bases. CDR1 SGHDT and CDR2 YYEEEE come from the germline V gene. The CDR3 extends over 15 amino acids.

This chain connects TRBV28 to TRBJ1-1; D unclear. Germline V CDR1 and CDR2: MDHEN, SYDVKM. This CDR3 is 15 amino acids long. Deletions cut 6 bases from V and 0 bases from J, with 14 bases between. The CDR3 nucleotides are TGTGCCAGCAGGGACGGACGGTACGTGAACACTGAAGCTTTCTTT. Its translation is CASRDGRYVNTEAFF.

This rearrangement joins TRBV7-2 to TRBJ2-3, with D possibly TRBD1 on 5 matching bases. The V end was cut by 1 base, the J end by 2 bases, with 7 bases between. Germline V gives CDR1 SGHTA, CDR2 FQGNSA. This CDR3 comprises 14 residues. DNA for the CDR3: TGTGCCAGCAGCTTAGACAGGTACACAGATACGCAGTATTTT. This sequence encodes CASSLDRYTDTQYF.

V gene TRBV19 combines with J gene TRBJ1-1; no firm D call. V was trimmed by 4 bases and J by 4 bases, leaving 13 bases between them. CDR1 is LNHDA, CDR2 SQIVND, per germline (reference sequence). This CDR3 region has 14 residues. CDR3 loop: CASSKVPSGTEAFF. CDR3 in DNA: TGTGCCAGTAGTAAAGTCCCGAGTGGCACTGAAGCTTTCTTT.

This clonotype was detected a few times. The J gene is TRBJ2-1, the V gene TRBV6-2 or TRBV6-3; D is ambiguous. This CDR3 spans 11 amino acids. V was shortened by 6 bases and J by 9 bases, with 9 bases between the two germline ends. Germline CDR1 reads MNHEY; CDR2 reads SVGEGT. The CDR3 DNA sequence: TGTGCCAGCAGGGGGATAGGTGAGCAGTTCTTC. This sequence encodes CASRGIGEQFF.

The V call is TRBV7-2, the J call TRBJ2-5, with TRBD2 matching 15 bases. J gave up 9 bases and V 5 bases, and 7 bases lay outside the gene matches. The CDR3 contains 15 residues. Germline CDR1 reads SGHTA; CDR2 reads FQGNSA. Written as DNA, the CDR3 is TGTGCCAGCAGCGAGGGACTAGCGGGGGGAGCGGCCCAGTACTTC. The encoded protein is CASSEGLAGGAAQYF. The full variable domain, in which reference TRBV7-2 and TRBJ2-5 provide the parts outside the CDR3, is GAGVSQSPSNKVTEKGKDVELRCDPISGHTALYWYRQSLGQGLEFLIYFQGNSAPDKSGLPSDRFSAERTGGSVSTLTIQRTQQEDSAVYLCASSEGLAGGAAQYFGPGTRLLVL.

The chain recombines TRBV6-2 or TRBV6-3 with TRBJ1-5, with D hard to call. V lost 5 bases, J lost 0 bases, and 11 bases lay in between. The CDR3 is 15 amino acids. Per germline, CDR1 MNHEY and CDR2 SVGEGT. The CDR3 sequence is CASSPGRYSNQPQHF. DNA of the CDR3: TGTGCCAGCAGTCCCGGACGTTATAGCAATCAGCCCCAGCATTTT.

The V gene is TRBV7-6, the J gene TRBJ1-2; 10 bases match TRBD1. Germline CDR1 and CDR2: SGHVS and FNYEAQ. V shed 5 bases, J shed 3 bases, and the junction held 3 bases outside the gene matches. This CDR3 comprises 14 residues. CDR3 sequence (DNA): TGTGCCAGCAGCCCTGGACAGGGGGACTATGGCTACACCTTC. It translates to CASSPGQGDYGYTF.

About this clonotype: The junction departs from the called germline gene at one end, perhaps through a read error. V usage is TRBV7-9 and J usage is TRBJ1-1; unclear D gene. Germline V gene data show CDR1 as SEHNR and CDR2 as FQNEAQ (reference sequence). The CDR3 is 15 residues long. The CDR3 here is CASSSGTRLSTEAFF. CDR3 in DNA: TGCGCCAGCAGCTCAGGTACGAGGCTCAGCACTGAAGCTTTCTTT.

On this clonotype: It may be a read error: a sequence one base away is much more abundant. CDR3 in DNA: TGTGCCAGCAGAGTCACAGATACGCAGTATTTT. It translates to CASRVTDTQYF. This sequence joins TRBV27 and TRBJ2-3; unclear D gene. Germline-derived CDR1 and CDR2 are MNHEY and SMNVEV (reference sequence). The germline V and J ends were trimmed by 6 bases and 2 bases, with 3 bases remaining between them. The CDR3 has 11 residues.

The chain carries TRBV6-6 and TRBJ2-2; a weak D match, TRBD2 (5 bases). With 7 bases removed from V and 6 bases from J, the gap between germline ends came to 12 bases. CDR3 length: 13 amino acids. In germline, CDR1 is MNHNY, CDR2 SVGAGI (reference sequence). CDR3 sequence reads: CASTPMGAGELFF. CDR3 coding DNA: TGTGCCAGCACCCCCATGGGAGCCGGGGAGCTGTTTTTT.

V gene TRBV4-1 combines with J gene TRBJ1-6; D may be TRBD1 (5 bases). Trimming took 1 base from V and 7 from J, leaving 20 bases between them. The CDR3 spans 18 residues. Germline lookup yields CDR1 MGHRA and CDR2 YSYEKL. CDR3 sequence (DNA): TGCGCCAGCAGCCAAGGTTTTCAGGGACGCGGGACCAATTCACCCCTCCACTTT. Translated, it gives CASSQGFQGRGTNSPLHF.

This sequence joins TRBV29-1 and TRBJ2-2; no clear D gene. The CDR3 sequence is 11 residues long. The germline V and J ends were trimmed by 1 base and 6 bases, with 3 bases remaining between them. Germline CDR1 SQVTM, CDR2 ANQGSEA. CDR3 loop: CSVEGSGELFF. CDR3 nucleotide sequence: TGCAGCGTTGAAGGGTCCGGGGAGCTGTTTTTT.

This clonotype was counted a few times. The chain carries TRBV12-3 or TRBV12-4 and TRBJ2-2, with TRBD1 as a possible D gene (5 bases). V lost 5 bases, J lost 7 bases, and 8 bases lay in between. CDR3 length: 12 residues. The CDR3 sequence: CASSARGGELFF. The CDR3 DNA reads as TGTGCCAGCAGTGCTAGGGGCGGGGAGCTGTTTTTT.

The sample holds a few counts of this clonotype. CDR3 DNA: TGTGCCAGCAGCTTATTCTCGACTAGTACAGATACGCAGTATTTT. It specifies CASSLFSTSTDTQYF. The chain combines TRBV7-2 with TRBJ2-3; possibly TRBD2 for D (6 bases). The CDR3 extends over 15 amino acids. Germline CDR1 and CDR2: SGHTA and FQGNSA. V was clipped by 2 bases and J by 3 bases, with 12 bases between them.